This T cell receptor beta chain was documented in a study of regulatory T cells in long-lasting Graves disease. Time point: persistent/refractory GD, antithyroid drugs over 5 years with positive TRAb. RNA isolated from PBMCs was used to make the TCR library. Each patient gave approximately 8.1 milliliters of EDTA-anticoagulated peripheral blood. The study, taken as a whole, reports: Patients with persistent Graves' had lower TCR diversity than newly diagnosed patients. Tissue studied was limited to peripheral blood, excluding thyroid tissue.

Library construction for TCR beta used iRepertoire HTBI primers and Arm-PCR of CDR3 regions. One entry per CDR3 protein, called by TCRdb with MiXCR from the multiplex PCR reads. The top ten hold around 20% of the sample, which has about 400,000 distinct CDR3 sequences, less than 25% seen once. This clonotype came up a few times. Its antigen is as yet unknown. CDR3 length: 19 residues. V shed 3 bases, J shed 0 bases, and the junction held 11 bases outside the gene matches. CDR1 and CDR2 from the germline V gene are DFQATT and SNEGSKA (reference sequence). This chain links TRBV20-1 with TRBJ2-5; 15 positions match TRBD2. The sequence was collected from a female donor with Graves disease. This sample comprised peripheral blood mononuclear cells (PBMCs), obtained when the disease was refractory, from a patient treated with antithyroid drugs. The DNA of the CDR3 is TGCAGTGCTAGGAGAGTAAGGACTAGCGGGAGGGACTACCAAGAGACCCAGTACTTC. It is translated as CSARRVRTSGRDYQETQYF.